Detailed here is one T cell receptor beta chain. The antigen is undetermined. The sample comes from a study of T cell responses to AZD1222 COVID-19 vaccine. Sequencing was performed with immunoSEQ multiplex PCR; in TCRdb, only in-frame clones are kept and a portion is missing. The sample lists some 140,000 clones; roughly 90% were seen once. Findings of the study overall: Seropositivity was recorded at baseline in only a handful of AZD1222 recipients. Spike as a whole was targeted by vaccine-associated CD4 TCRs, dominant at 160-218 and 743-854.

The CDR3 sequence is 14 residues long. The germline V gene encodes CDR1 MDHEN and CDR2 SYDVKM. After removal of 8 bases from V and 4 bases from J, the junction contained 9 bases not matched to a gene. The starting material was peripheral blood, obtained on day 0 of AZD1222 vaccination. The receptor was derived from an adult in good health. The rearrangement links TRBV28 to TRBJ1-2, with 8 bases that match TRBD1. CDR3 sequence: CASRGTGDIYGYTF. The CDR3 DNA is TGTGCCAGCCGCGGGACAGGAGATATCTATGGCTACACCTTC.